These 15 T cell receptor beta chains share one sample of origin, sequenced in a study of T cells in Graves' hyperthyroidism and ophthalmopathy. RNA transcripts served as the template for amplifying TCR beta CDR3 regions. The primer set for the first-round RT-PCR of the TCR CDR3 was HTBI. TCRdb redid the calling of the multiplex PCR reads with MiXCR, one entry per CDR3 protein. The sample includes 500,000 to 550,000 distinct CDR3 sequences, more than 20% of them seen just once. Sequenced material: blood. The receptors were sampled from a man between 18 and 35 years old with Graves' hyperthyroidism.

This clonotype was found a few times. The genes are TRBV7-2 and TRBJ1-3, with a weak D call TRBD1 (6 bases). The germline CDR1 and CDR2 sequences are SGHTA and FQGNSA. CDR3 size: 15 residues. Trimming removed 5 bases from V and 2 bases from J, with 13 bases in between. The CDR3 spells CASSASGTTGNTIYF. The CDR3 region has the DNA TGTGCCAGCAGCGCCTCCGGGACAACTGGAAACACCATATATTTT.

This clonotype was detected many times. The chain has TRBV7-8 and TRBJ2-1; 8 bases agree with TRBD2. Germline V gene data show CDR1 as SGHVS and CDR2 as FQNEAQ. Trimming removed 5 bases from V and 4 bases from J; junction bases left unmatched: 7. The CDR3 spans 15 residues. The CDR3 DNA follows: TGTGCCAGCAGCAACAGCGGGGGCACTTACAATGAGCAGTTCTTC. Translation gives CASSNSGGTYNEQFF.

V is TRBV27 and J is TRBJ2-2; D is ambiguous. The V end was cut by 3 bases, the J end by 2 bases, with 7 bases between. The V gene's germline CDR1 is MNHEY and CDR2 SMNVEV (reference sequence). The CDR3 is 14 amino acids. In nucleotides, the CDR3 is TGTGCCAGCAGTTTTTCAAAAAACACCGGGGAGCTGTTTTTT. It codes for CASSFSKNTGELFF.

This clonotype showed up many times. The rearrangement uses TRBV6-1 and TRBJ1-5, with 7 bases identical to TRBD1. This CDR3 region has 17 residues. V lost 2 bases, J lost 2 bases, and 9 bases stayed unmatched. In germline, CDR1 is MNHNS, CDR2 SASEGT. The CDR3 reads CASSELYEGAGNQPQHF. The CDR3 DNA reads as TGTGCCAGCAGTGAACTCTACGAGGGGGCAGGCAATCAGCCCCAGCATTTT.

In its sample, this clonotype was seen many times. V is TRBV6-1 and J is TRBJ2-2; weak D call: TRBD2 (5 bases). The germline gives CDR1 MNHNS, CDR2 SASEGT. There are 14 residues in the CDR3. V lost 7 bases, J lost 7 bases, and 16 bases lay in between. CDR3 sequence reads: CASTEGFRGGELFF. The CDR3 region has the DNA TGTGCCAGCACCGAGGGATTTAGAGGCGGGGAGCTGTTTTTT.

This clonotype was seen many times. The chain links TRBV6-4 to TRBJ1-2, with 11 bases aligning to TRBD1. The V gene's germline CDR1 is MRHNA and CDR2 SNTAGT. The CDR3 is 17 amino acids. V gave up 5 bases and J gave up 4 bases; unmatched junction bases: 12. CDR3 sequence: CASSPWAPGTGGYGYTF. CDR3 DNA sequence: TGTGCCAGCAGTCCCTGGGCACCCGGGACAGGGGGCTATGGCTACACCTTC.

In its sample, this clonotype was seen many times. The V gene is TRBV24-1, the J gene TRBJ2-2; D perhaps matches TRBD2 (5 bases). Germline assignment: CDR1 KGHDR and CDR2 SFDVKD. Trimming cost V 5 bases and J 4 bases, with 7 bases left between them. The CDR3 sequence is 13 residues long. The CDR3 region has the DNA TGTGCCACCAGTGCTGGGAGCACCGGGGAGCTGTTTTTT. Its protein product is CATSAGSTGELFF.

This clonotype occurred many times. The genes are TRBV6-1 and TRBJ1-1, with a possible D match to TRBD1 (6 bases). The CDR3 extends over 14 amino acids. Per germline, CDR1 MNHNS and CDR2 SASEGT. V was clipped by 6 bases and J by 1 base, with 12 bases between them. The CDR3 is CASRGTSPNTEAFF. The CDR3 DNA reads TGTGCCAGCAGGGGGACATCCCCGAACACTGAAGCTTTCTTT.

This clonotype was found many times. This chain links TRBV11-2 with TRBJ2-2; D possibly corresponds to TRBD2 (5 bases). The CDR3 is 14 amino acids. Trimming shortened V by 5 bases and J by 7 bases, and 14 bases separated the two germline ends. The germline CDR1 and CDR2 sequences are SGHAT and FQNNGV. The DNA of the CDR3 is TGTGCCAGCAGCCCCCTAAAGCGGAGCGGGGAGCTGTTTTTT. Amino acid sequence: CASSPLKRSGELFF. Based on the CDR3 plus reference TRBV11-2 and TRBJ2-2, the full variable domain is EAGVAQSPRYKIIEKRQSVAFWCNPISGHATLYWYQQILGQGPKLLIQFQNNGVVDDSQLPKDRFSAERLKGVDSTLKIQPAKLEDSAVYLCASSPLKRSGELFFGEGSRLTVL.

The sample holds many counts of this clonotype. J is TRBJ1-1 and V is TRBV2, with D possibly being TRBD1 (5 bases). The germline CDR1 and CDR2 sequences are SNHLY and FYNNEI. V was trimmed by 4 bases and J by 3 bases, leaving 15 bases between them. The CDR3 consists of 15 residues. The CDR3 spells CASSGPGGSDTEAFF. The CDR3, as DNA: TGTGCCAGCAGTGGGCCCGGGGGTTCGGACACTGAAGCTTTCTTT.

This clonotype has at least ten counts. The rearrangement joins TRBV28 to TRBJ2-5, with 8 positions matching TRBD1. The J segment lost 4 bases and the V segment lost 6 bases, leaving 16 bases of the junction unmatched. CDR3 length: 17 residues. Germline V CDR1 and CDR2: MDHEN, SYDVKM. CDR3 nucleotides: TGTGCCAGCAGCCTCGACGGGACAGGATCGACTGTAGAGACCCAGTACTTC. This codes for CASSLDGTGSTVETQYF.

Details on this clonotype: The junction and the germline gene differ at one end; a read error may be behind it. The rearrangement links TRBV5-1 to TRBJ2-5; D call uncertain. The CDR3 consists of 16 residues. CDR1 is SGHRS and CDR2 is YFSETQ in the germline V gene. The CDR3: CASSFQPGLGQDTQYF. CDR3 coding DNA: TGCGCCAGCAGCTTCCAACCGGGCCTGGGCCAAGATACCCAGTACTTC.

This clonotype was counted ten times or more. CDR3 loop: CATSSLDRNTEAFF. CDR3 DNA: TGTGCCACCAGCAGCCTAGACAGGAACACTGAAGCTTTCTTT. The rearrangement uses TRBV15 and TRBJ1-1; D is perhaps TRBD1 (5 bases). The V gene's germline CDR1 is LNHNV and CDR2 YYDKDF (reference sequence). The CDR3 sequence is 14 residues long. With 3 bases removed from V and 1 base from J, the gap between germline ends came to 9 bases.

This clonotype was counted ten times or more. CDR3 loop: CATSDEGPNTGELFF. DNA of the CDR3: TGTGCCACCAGTGACGAGGGCCCGAACACCGGGGAGCTGTTTTTT. The chain couples TRBV24-1 to TRBJ2-2, with D perhaps TRBD2 (5 bases). Germline-derived CDR1 and CDR2 are KGHDR and SFDVKD. Trimming shortened V by 4 bases and J by 0 bases, and 8 bases separated the two germline ends. The CDR3 totals 15 residues.

This clonotype was seen a handful of times. The chain is built from TRBV7-9 and TRBJ2-5, with 12 nucleotides matching TRBD2. With V trimmed by 3 bases and J by 5 bases, 7 bases remained unmatched. The CDR3 contains 16 residues. Germline values: CDR1 SEHNR, CDR2 FQNEAQ (reference sequence). The CDR3 sequence: CASSFPPSGGVETQYF. In nucleotides, the CDR3 is TGTGCCAGCAGCTTTCCCCCTAGCGGGGGGGTCGAGACCCAGTACTTC.